Presented here are 19 T cell receptor beta chains from one specimen sequenced in a study of cytomegalovirus exposure and HLA in healthy donors. The PCR used 60 Vbeta and 13 Jbeta primers. Sequenced by immunoSEQ multiplex PCR; TCRdb stores in-frame clones only, minus some. Of about 160,000 clones in the sample, approximately 70% are singletons; the top ten hold under 2%. The source material was PBMCs. The receptors were gathered from a woman aged 18-29 years in good health and CMV-seronegative.

The chain carries TRBV19 and TRBJ2-5, with D unclear. CDR3 length: 11 residues. Deletions cut 6 bases from V and 2 bases from J, with 4 bases between. Germline CDR1 and CDR2: LNHDA and SQIVND (reference sequence). Here the CDR3 reads CASSLQETQYF. CDR3 nucleotides: TGTGCCAGTAGCTTACAAGAGACCCAGTACTTC.

This clone was seen only a few times. The rearrangement joins TRBV2 to TRBJ2-2; D perhaps matches TRBD1 (7 bases). Germline V gene data show CDR1 as SNHLY and CDR2 as FYNNEI. The V and J ends lost 5 bases and 1 base respectively, with 11 bases between them. The CDR3 covers 15 residues. The CDR3 DNA is TGTGCCAGCAGTATCCAGGGGGGGAACACCGGGGAGCTGTTTTTT. Protein sequence: CASSIQGGNTGELFF.

The chain is built from TRBV6-5 and TRBJ1-1; D is unclear. The V gene's germline CDR1 is MNHEY and CDR2 SVGAGI. The ends were cut back, 4 bases at V and 8 bases at J, with 11 bases in the middle. The CDR3 has 12 residues. The CDR3 protein is CASSSNGVEAFF. DNA for the CDR3: TGTGCCAGCAGTTCCAACGGGGTCGAAGCTTTCTTT.

The CDR3: CASSLEGGADTQYF. The CDR3 nucleotides are TGTGCCAGCAGCTTAGAGGGCGGGGCAGATACGCAGTATTTT. The chain recombines TRBV7-2 with TRBJ2-3, with a weak D call TRBD2 (6 bases). CDR1 is SGHTA and CDR2 is FQGNSA in the germline V gene. The CDR3 is made up of 14 amino acids. V was shortened by 1 base and J by 4 bases, with 9 bases between the two germline ends.

The chain is built from TRBV7-9 and TRBJ1-4; 8 bases line up with TRBD1. CDR1 and CDR2 (germline): SEHNR, FQNEAQ (reference sequence). Trimming at V came to 5 bases and at J to 10 bases, leaving 9 bases not matched to a gene. The CDR3 runs to 14 residues. The CDR3 sequence: CASSLGQAFGKLFF. CDR3 bases: TGTGCCAGCAGCCTGGGACAGGCCTTCGGAAAACTGTTTTTT.

A few counts support this clone. This chain links TRBV28 with TRBJ2-5, with a weak D call TRBD2 (6 bases). The end of the DNA aligns better with TRBJ2-7, so the J call may be wrong. This CDR3 region has 13 residues. Per the germline V gene, CDR1 is MDHEN and CDR2 is SYDVKM. As DNA, the CDR3 is TGTGCCAGCAGTATATTAAAGGGAGGCGAGCAGTACTTC. Amino acids: CASSILKGGEQYF.

The V gene is TRBV6-1, the J gene TRBJ1-5; unclear D gene. CDR1 MNHNS and CDR2 SASEGT come from the germline V gene. The CDR3 is 15 amino acids. The ends were cut back, 8 bases at V and 4 bases at J, with 18 bases in the middle. This CDR3 is CASGKWDPGNQPQHF. The CDR3 bases are TGTGCCAGCGGAAAGTGGGATCCGGGGAATCAGCCCCAGCATTTT.

This rearrangement joins TRBV29-1 to TRBJ1-1, with TRBD1 as a possible D gene (5 bases). The CDR3 is made up of 13 amino acids. V lost 3 bases to trimming and J lost 1 base, with 9 bases between them. From germline, CDR1 is SQVTM and CDR2 ANQGSEA. CDR3 nucleotide sequence: TGCAGCGTTGAGGGGCTATCGAACACTGAAGCTTTCTTT. Amino acids: CSVEGLSNTEAFF.

This clone was recorded only once. The genes are TRBV4-1 and TRBJ2-1, with TRBD2 identical over 11 bases. Germline CDR1 MGHRA, CDR2 YSYEKL. This CDR3 is 19 amino acids long. V trimming: 3 bases; J trimming: 0 bases; junction bases outside the gene matches: 10. CDR3 nucleotide sequence: TGCGCCAGCAGCCAGGATCCGGGACTAGCGGAACTCTCCTACAATGAGCAGTTCTTC. Residues: CASSQDPGLAELSYNEQFF.

This clone was observed a few times. The CDR3 region has the DNA TGCGCCAGCAGCCAAGGTGGGACTAGCGGGAGCTATGAGCAGTTCTTC. Translated, it gives CASSQGGTSGSYEQFF. V and J are TRBV4-3 and TRBJ2-1; 14 bases fit TRBD2. Germline lookup yields CDR1 LGHNA and CDR2 YSLEER. The CDR3 is 16 residues long. Losses at the gene ends were 1 base for V and 8 bases for J; bases not matched to a gene: 4.

V is TRBV6-7 and J is TRBJ1-1; D remains ambiguous. Being an ORF, TRBV6-7 has a function that is uncertain. Trimming pared 11 bases from V and 1 base from J, leaving 17 bases between. The CDR3 is made up of 14 amino acids. The CDR3 sequence: CAASREWWNTEAFF. The CDR3 DNA is TGTGCCGCCTCCCGAGAGTGGTGGAACACTGAAGCTTTCTTT.

The V gene is TRBV5-1, the J gene TRBJ1-2; 8 positions match TRBD1. The CDR3 sequence is 15 residues long. V was clipped by 0 bases and J by 6 bases; unmatched bases: 7. Looked up from germline, CDR1 is SGHRS and CDR2 is YFSETQ. CDR3 coding DNA: TGCGCCAGCAGCTTGGCAGGGGGCGCGGGGGATGGCTACACCTTC. Amino acids: CASSLAGGAGDGYTF.

The chain carries TRBV11-2 and TRBJ2-3, with 12 nucleotides matching TRBD2. The J segment lost 6 bases and the V segment lost 4 bases, leaving 5 bases of the junction unmatched. There are 15 residues in the CDR3. CDR1 is SGHAT and CDR2 is FQNNGV in the germline V gene. This CDR3 is CASSSGLAGMDTQYF. The CDR3 DNA is TGTGCCAGCAGCTCCGGACTAGCGGGAATGGATACGCAGTATTTT.

The CDR3 bases are TGTGCCAGCAGACGGACAGGGAATGAGCAGTTCTTC. The encoded protein is CASRRTGNEQFF. The chain links TRBV7-9 to TRBJ2-1; 8 bases line up with TRBD1. Per germline, CDR1 SEHNR and CDR2 FQNEAQ (reference sequence). The ends lost 6 bases at V and 7 bases at J; junction bases unmatched: 2. The CDR3 spans 12 residues.

V usage is TRBV5-4 and J usage is TRBJ1-6, with 9 nucleotides matching TRBD1. Trimming took 2 bases from V and 1 from J; bases not matched to a gene: 1. This CDR3 has 16 amino acids. From germline, CDR1 is SGHNT and CDR2 YYREEE (reference sequence). Written as DNA, the CDR3 is TGTGCCAGCAGCTTAGGACAGGGGTCCTATAATTCACCCCTCCACTTT. Translation gives CASSLGQGSYNSPLHF.

In this sample, this clone turned up a few times. V usage is TRBV28 and J usage is TRBJ2-7; D possibly corresponds to TRBD1 (5 bases). Germline values: CDR1 MDHEN, CDR2 SYDVKM. V was cut by 5 bases and J by 1 base, with 12 bases left in between. This CDR3 contains 14 residues. The CDR3 DNA reads as TGTGCCAGCAGTAGGCAGGGTGTATCCTACGAGCAGTACTTC. As protein: CASSRQGVSYEQYF.

This clone was seen a few times. The gene calls are TRBV4-1 and TRBJ2-5, with 10 nucleotides matching TRBD1. CDR3 size: 19 residues. The germline gives CDR1 MGHRA, CDR2 YSYEKL. After removal of 0 bases from V and 4 bases from J, the junction contained 14 bases not matched to a gene. The CDR3 sequence is CASSQDLGPGQGFRETQYF. The CDR3 DNA is TGCGCCAGCAGCCAAGATCTGGGCCCGGGACAGGGGTTTCGAGAGACCCAGTACTTC.

V usage is TRBV2 and J usage is TRBJ2-6, with TRBD1 as a possible D gene (5 bases). Trimming pared 2 bases from V and 4 bases from J, leaving 9 bases between. Looked up from germline, CDR1 is SNHLY and CDR2 is FYNNEI. The CDR3 has 15 residues. The CDR3 coding sequence is TGTGCCAGCAGTGAAAGGGGCGGCGGGGCCAACGTCCTGACTTTC. It translates to CASSERGGGANVLTF. Filled out from reference TRBV2 and TRBJ2-6, the complete variable domain reads EPEVTQTPSHQVTQMGQEVILRCVPISNHLYFYWYRQILGQKVEFLVSFYNNEISEKSEIFDDQFSVERPDGSNFTLKIRSTKLEDSAMYFCASSERGGGANVLTFGAGSRLTVL.

V gene TRBV2 combines with J gene TRBJ2-3; 7 nucleotides match TRBD2. CDR3 size: 14 residues. CDR1 and CDR2 from the germline V gene are SNHLY and FYNNEI. Unmatched junction bases numbered 4, after V lost 7 bases and J lost 0 bases. Here the CDR3 reads CASKAGFSTDTQYF. In nucleotides, the CDR3 is TGTGCCAGCAAAGCGGGATTTAGCACAGATACGCAGTATTTT.